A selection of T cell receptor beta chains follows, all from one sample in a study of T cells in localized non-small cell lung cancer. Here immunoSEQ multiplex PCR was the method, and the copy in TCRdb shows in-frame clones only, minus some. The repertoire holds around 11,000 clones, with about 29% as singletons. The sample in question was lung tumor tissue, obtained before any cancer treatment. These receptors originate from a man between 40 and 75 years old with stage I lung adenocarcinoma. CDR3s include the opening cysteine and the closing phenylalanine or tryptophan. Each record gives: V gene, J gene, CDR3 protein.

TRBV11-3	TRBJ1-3	CASSSQGSGNTIYF
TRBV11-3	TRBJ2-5	CASSPRTGQGAWETQYF
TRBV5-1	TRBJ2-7	CASSPTGAPYEQYF
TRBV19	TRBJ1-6	CAGNRIGIYNSPLHF
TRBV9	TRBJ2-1	CASSVGGVNEQFF
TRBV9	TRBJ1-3	CASSGRDPEGGNTIYF
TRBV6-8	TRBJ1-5	CASNLQGPEPQHF
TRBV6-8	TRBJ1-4	CASSPTGVNEKLFF
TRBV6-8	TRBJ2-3	CASSYTGTGSSAQDTQYF
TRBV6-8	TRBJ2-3	CASRTTTDTQYF
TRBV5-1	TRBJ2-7	CASSLADRGHEQYF
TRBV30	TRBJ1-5	CAWSKGGNQPQHF
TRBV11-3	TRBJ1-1	CASRNPRDGDTMNTEAFF
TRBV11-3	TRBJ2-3	CASSSGQGGNTDTQYF
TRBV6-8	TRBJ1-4	CASSEQYRSTNEKLFF
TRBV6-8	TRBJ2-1	CASSYSRGGPPNEQFF
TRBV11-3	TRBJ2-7	CASSSQVSSYEQYF
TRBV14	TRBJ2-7	CASSQVRGSYEQYF
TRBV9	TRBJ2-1	CASSGYSSYNEQFF
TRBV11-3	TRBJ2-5	CASSLGQGRETQYF
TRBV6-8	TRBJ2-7	CASRVPGQGITEQYF
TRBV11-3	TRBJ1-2	CASSSGDPGIWYGYTF
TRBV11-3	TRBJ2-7	CASSLGTRTASYEQYF